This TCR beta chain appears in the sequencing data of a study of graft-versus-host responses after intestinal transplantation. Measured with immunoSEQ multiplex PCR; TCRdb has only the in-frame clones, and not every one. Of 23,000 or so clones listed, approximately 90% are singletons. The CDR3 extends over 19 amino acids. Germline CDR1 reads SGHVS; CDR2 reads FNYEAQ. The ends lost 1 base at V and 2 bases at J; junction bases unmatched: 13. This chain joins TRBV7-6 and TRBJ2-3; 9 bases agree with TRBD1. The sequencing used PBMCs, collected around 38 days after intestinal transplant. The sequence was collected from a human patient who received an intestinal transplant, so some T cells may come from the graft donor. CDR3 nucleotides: TGTGCCAGCAGCTTAGTAATATGGGACAGGGTGGGTTACACAGATACGCAGTATTTT. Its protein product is CASSLVIWDRVGYTDTQYF.